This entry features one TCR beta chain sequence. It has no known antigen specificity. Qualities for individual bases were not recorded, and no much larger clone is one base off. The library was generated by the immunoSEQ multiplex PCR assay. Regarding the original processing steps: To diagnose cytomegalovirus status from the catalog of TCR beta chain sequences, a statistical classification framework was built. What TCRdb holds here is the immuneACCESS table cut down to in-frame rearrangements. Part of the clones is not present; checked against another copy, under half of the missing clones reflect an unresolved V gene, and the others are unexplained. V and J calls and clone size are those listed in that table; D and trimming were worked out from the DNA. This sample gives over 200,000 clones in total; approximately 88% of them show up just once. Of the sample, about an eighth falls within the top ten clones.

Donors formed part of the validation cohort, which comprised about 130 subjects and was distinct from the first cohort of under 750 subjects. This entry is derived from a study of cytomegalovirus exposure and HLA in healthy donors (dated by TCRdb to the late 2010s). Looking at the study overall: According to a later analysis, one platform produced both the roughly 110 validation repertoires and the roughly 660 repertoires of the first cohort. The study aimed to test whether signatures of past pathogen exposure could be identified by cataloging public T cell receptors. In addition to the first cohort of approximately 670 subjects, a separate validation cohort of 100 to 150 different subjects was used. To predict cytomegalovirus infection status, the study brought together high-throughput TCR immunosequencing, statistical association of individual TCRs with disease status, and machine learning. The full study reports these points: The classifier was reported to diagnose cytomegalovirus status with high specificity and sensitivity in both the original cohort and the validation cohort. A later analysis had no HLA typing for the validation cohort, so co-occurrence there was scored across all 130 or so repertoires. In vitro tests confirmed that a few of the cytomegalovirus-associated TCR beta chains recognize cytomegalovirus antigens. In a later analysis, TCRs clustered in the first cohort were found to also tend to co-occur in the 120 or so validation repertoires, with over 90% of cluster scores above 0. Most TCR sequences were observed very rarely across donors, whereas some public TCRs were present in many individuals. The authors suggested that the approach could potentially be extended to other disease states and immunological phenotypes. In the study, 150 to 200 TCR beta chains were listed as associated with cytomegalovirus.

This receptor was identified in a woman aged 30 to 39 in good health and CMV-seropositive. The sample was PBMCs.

For the CDR3, the sequence is CASTESQLYTQYF. Here is the DNA: TGTGCCAGCACCGAGTCCCAGCTATATACGCAGTATTTT. Recombination joined TRBV28 with TRBJ2-3; the D gene remains uncertain. The CDR3 covers 13 residues, taking in both the cysteine and the phenylalanine. Just the 39-base CDR3 DNA is kept, in frame starting at base 1. V is cut by 7 bases and J by 7 bases, and the space between the germline ends is 15 bases. In the germline V gene, CDR1 corresponds to MDHEN and CDR2 to SYDVKM.